This T cell receptor (beta chain) was captured by sequencing in a study of blood T cell repertoires in COVID-19. At the level of the study: Italy, Spain and the United States were the sources of the convalescent and acute COVID-19 samples. PBMCs, B-cell-depleted T cells, or T cells were the source of the cDNA or gDNA that made up the material.

This clone appeared many times. Sequencing was performed with immunoSEQ multiplex PCR; in TCRdb, only in-frame clones are kept and a portion is missing. The table has 210,000 or so clones, 70% to 85% seen once; the top ten hold 1.8%. Participants came from roughly 24 US areas, aged about 18 to 89 years. Two negative PCRs, clearance, or symptom resolution were required of recovered Cohort 3 donors. The receptor was isolated from a man aged 60-69 years who had recovered from COVID-19. The sequenced material came from PBMCs or T cells enriched from blood (not recorded which).

This CDR3 reads CASSDRTGTGYTF. CDR3 sequence (DNA): TGTGCCAGCAGCGACAGGACAGGGACTGGCTACACCTTC. This rearrangement joins TRBV6-2 or TRBV6-3 to TRBJ1-2, with TRBD1 identical over 8 bases. This CDR3 has 13 amino acids. V gave up 6 bases and J gave up 7 bases; unmatched junction bases: 7. Germline assignment: CDR1 MNHEY and CDR2 SVGEGT.